This TCR beta chain was retrieved from a study of STAT5B mutations in CD4+ large granular lymphocyte leukemia. Study overall: Among healthy donors, a particular HLA allele went with more CDR3 'QG' motifs.

Overall study results and limits: 8/27 top patient clones versus 2/35 control clones were TRBV06-family. Without putative leukemic clones, patient CD4-sorted repertoires remained more clonal than healthy CD4+ repertoires.

About this clone: Antigen specificity is unknown.

V was trimmed by 3 bases and J by 0 bases, leaving 8 bases between them. Germline CDR1 reads SGHTA; CDR2 reads FQGNSA. CDR3 length: 14 residues. The table came from immunoSEQ multiplex PCR; TCRdb's copy has only in-frame clones and leaves some out. The data contain around 31,000 clones, 55% to 80% of them singletons. The sequence was obtained from a human donor in good health. Sequenced sample: CD4+ T cells from blood buffy coats. The chain uses TRBV7-2 and TRBJ1-1; D not resolved. The CDR3: CASSFGPVNTEAFF. In DNA, the CDR3 is TGTGCCAGCAGCTTCGGACCCGTGAACACTGAAGCTTTCTTT.